Listed below are T cell receptor beta chains from one sample, sequenced in a study of cytomegalovirus exposure and HLA in healthy donors. TCRdb's table, derived via immunoSEQ multiplex PCR, lists solely in-frame clones and lacks some. The data contain under 300,000 clones, roughly 86% of them singletons. The sequenced sample was PBMCs. These receptor sequences come from a woman in her thirties or forties in good health and CMV-seropositive. The CDR3 runs from the conserved cysteine through the conserved F or W.

v_call: TRBV28
cdr3_aa: CASSPFRQSYEQYF

v_call: TRBV5-4
cdr3_aa: CASRDEASGIYEQYF

v_call: TRBV5-1
cdr3_aa: CASSLRTSGYTDTQYF

v_call: TRBV9
cdr3_aa: CASSFHRESSYNEQFF

v_call: TRBV29-1
cdr3_aa: CSVGGPIGAFF

v_call: TRBV29-1
cdr3_aa: CSVARLAGGYEQYF

v_call: TRBV9
cdr3_aa: CASSVSSAGDTQYF

v_call: TRBV7-3
cdr3_aa: CASSLYQGYGYTF

v_call: TRBV4-3
cdr3_aa: CASSQDRGPGLKLFF

v_call: TRBV7-6
cdr3_aa: CASSHRGGGELFF

v_call: TRBV29-1
cdr3_aa: CSVDPPADTQYF

v_call: TRBV19
cdr3_aa: CASSTGQPWGELFF

v_call: TRBV6-6
cdr3_aa: CASSLYNEQFF

v_call: TRBV5-1
cdr3_aa: CASSGDRGTGELFF

v_call: TRBV27
cdr3_aa: CASSLVGRGIPPYGSLFF

v_call: TRBV28
cdr3_aa: CASSFKQQFNQPQHF

v_call: TRBV6-7
cdr3_aa: CASSYGVEGTYEQYF

v_call: TRBV5-1
cdr3_aa: CASSSRVQETQYF

v_call: TRBV10-3
cdr3_aa: CAIRLADTQYF

v_call: TRBV28
cdr3_aa: CATKLGTNYGYTF

v_call: TRBV9
cdr3_aa: CASSVGNGLSAQETQYF

v_call: TRBV13
cdr3_aa: CASSLMGGTTGNEQFF

v_call: TRBV18
cdr3_aa: CASSLKPGQGAIYGYTF

v_call: TRBV6-5
cdr3_aa: CASSFIQSNTEAFF

v_call: TRBV4-3
cdr3_aa: CASSQDRNRGYTF

v_call: TRBV11-3
cdr3_aa: CASSYSPGQNYEQYF

v_call: TRBV12-5
cdr3_aa: CASDPTGAGETQYF

v_call: TRBV30
cdr3_aa: CAWSFTGGTEAFF

v_call: TRBV6-5
cdr3_aa: CASRQRLAGTYEQYF

v_call: TRBV9
cdr3_aa: CASTPGQGLYEQYF

v_call: TRBV6-1
cdr3_aa: CASSDAGTGDYEQYF

v_call: TRBV7-8
cdr3_aa: CASSPRDRGLTNEKLFF

v_call: TRBV9
cdr3_aa: CASSATDLAGGSGELFF

v_call: TRBV6-5
cdr3_aa: CASRPGGGRNIQYF

v_call: TRBV4-3
cdr3_aa: CASSQANRGNGYTF

v_call: TRBV30
cdr3_aa: CASRGQGGMNTEAFF

v_call: TRBV30
cdr3_aa: CAWEVDRANIQYF

v_call: TRBV7-9
cdr3_aa: CASSLGLDPNTGELFF

v_call: TRBV29-1
cdr3_aa: CSVAASGRANEQFF